The 21 T cell receptor beta chains in this list originate from one sample, sequenced in a study of shared clonotypes between healthy human individuals. The table came from immunoSEQ multiplex PCR; TCRdb's copy has only in-frame clones and leaves some out. The sample lists approximately 2,300,000 clones, 85% to 95% occurring once. The sequenced sample consisted of naive CD4+ T cells from PBMCs. Stated subset: CD45RA+ positively selected. The receptors here all came from a man between 18 and 35 years old in good health. Some clones in this sample may be carry-over from other donors' samples.

V and J are TRBV27 and TRBJ1-1, with D perhaps TRBD1 (6 bases). The ends were cut back, 0 bases at V and 5 bases at J, with 13 bases in the middle. This CDR3 has 15 amino acids. Germline values: CDR1 MNHEY, CDR2 SMNVEV (reference sequence). This CDR3 reads CASSLSHRVTTEAFF. In DNA form, the CDR3 reads TGTGCCAGCAGTTTATCGCACAGGGTGACGACTGAAGCTTTCTTT.

The V call is TRBV18, the J call TRBJ1-4, with 9 bases that match TRBD1. The junction had 12 bases not matched to a gene; V was cut back by 3 bases and J by 7 bases. Looked up from germline, CDR1 is KGHSH and CDR2 is LQKENI. The CDR3 has 17 residues. The CDR3 DNA reads TGTGCCAGCTCACCCTTACTGACAGGGGGAGGAGGTGAAAAACTGTTTTTT. Its translation: CASSPLLTGGGGEKLFF.

J is TRBJ1-1 and V is TRBV28; D unresolved. This CDR3 has 14 amino acids. CDR1 is MDHEN, CDR2 SYDVKM, per germline. The V end was cut by 5 bases, the J end by 0 bases, with 10 bases between. The CDR3 DNA reads as TGTGCCAGCAGTGCCATACGTATGAACACTGAAGCTTTCTTT. This sequence encodes CASSAIRMNTEAFF.

The genes are TRBV7-2 and TRBJ1-1; 10 bases map to TRBD1. Germline V CDR1 and CDR2: SGHTA, FQGNSA. J gave up 3 bases and V 3 bases, and 10 bases lay outside the gene matches. This CDR3 is 17 amino acids long. In DNA form, the CDR3 reads TGTGCCAGCAGCTTCCAAGGGACAGGGGCGGGGGACACTGAAGCTTTCTTT. Protein sequence: CASSFQGTGAGDTEAFF.

The chain recombines TRBV28 with TRBJ2-6; 7 nucleotides agree with TRBD1. Trimming took 7 bases from V and 4 from J; bases not matched to a gene: 13. The CDR3 runs to 17 residues. Germline values: CDR1 MDHEN, CDR2 SYDVKM. DNA of the CDR3: TGTGCCAGCACCCCAGAGCTAGGGGGCTCCGGGGCCAACGTCCTGACTTTC. It is translated as CASTPELGGSGANVLTF.

The CDR3 DNA sequence: TGCAGCGTTGAGGGAAGCCGGACGGATTATGGCTACACCTTC. This encodes CSVEGSRTDYGYTF. The chain recombines TRBV29-1 with TRBJ1-2; unclear D gene. The V end lost 3 bases, the J end lost 5 bases, and 16 bases lay between the germline ends. CDR1 and CDR2 from the germline V gene are SQVTM and ANQGSEA. The CDR3 is made up of 14 amino acids.

This clone occurred a few times. This chain uses TRBV9 with TRBJ1-5, with unresolved D. This CDR3 has 13 residues. The germline gives CDR1 SGDLS, CDR2 YYNGEE. Trimming shortened V by 0 bases and J by 3 bases, and 4 bases separated the two germline ends. As DNA, the CDR3 is TGTGCCAGCAGCGTAGGGACCAATCAGCCCCAGCATTTT. Its translation is CASSVGTNQPQHF.

The rearrangement uses TRBV27 and TRBJ2-4; TRBD2 aligns across 8 bases. The germline CDR1 and CDR2 sequences are MNHEY and SMNVEV (reference sequence). CDR3 size: 14 residues. The ends lost 6 bases at V and 8 bases at J; junction bases unmatched: 9. Here the CDR3 DNA reads TGTGCCAGCAGCCTGGGGCGGGGGGAGGACATTCAGTACTTC. It is translated as CASSLGRGEDIQYF.

The V gene is TRBV4-1, the J gene TRBJ2-7; D is ambiguous. CDR3 length equals 14 residues. Trimming stripped 0 bases from V and 0 bases from J, with 6 bases between. CDR1 and CDR2 (germline): MGHRA, YSYEKL. In DNA form, the CDR3 reads TGCGCCAGCAGCCAAGATCGCCTCTCCTACGAGCAGTACTTC. This gives the protein CASSQDRLSYEQYF.

The V call is TRBV28, the J call TRBJ2-1; TRBD2 matches 8 bases. This CDR3 comprises 16 residues. V was pared by 4 bases and J by 2 bases, with 7 bases of the junction left unmatched. The germline V gene encodes CDR1 MDHEN and CDR2 SYDVKM. The CDR3 DNA reads TGTGCCAGCAGTTCGCGGCTAGCGGGCCCCTACAATGAGCAGTTCTTC. Translated, it gives CASSSRLAGPYNEQFF. Complete variable domain (other parts from reference TRBV28 and TRBJ2-1): DVKVTQSSRYLVKRTGEKVFLECVQDMDHENMFWYRQDPGLGLRLIYFSYDVKMKEKGDIPEGYSVSREKKERFSLILESASTNQTSMYLCASSSRLAGPYNEQFFGPGTRLTVL.

The V gene is TRBV7-8, the J gene TRBJ2-1; 12 bases map to TRBD2. The CDR3 extends over 17 amino acids. Germline assignment: CDR1 SGHVS and CDR2 FQNEAQ. With 1 base clipped from V and 15 bases from J, the junction kept 16 bases outside the gene matches. The CDR3 here is CASSLGLLAGGTITMFF. The CDR3 coding sequence is TGTGCCAGCAGCTTAGGTCTCCTAGCGGGAGGGACGATTACTATGTTCTTC.

The gene calls are TRBV10-1 and TRBJ2-5; D gene ambiguous. The CDR3 length is 15 residues. CDR1 WNHNN and CDR2 SYGVQD come from the germline V gene (reference sequence). With 1 base removed from V and 3 bases from J, the gap between germline ends came to 12 bases. CDR3 protein: CASSEWKGKKETQYF. As DNA, the CDR3 is TGCGCCAGCAGTGAGTGGAAGGGAAAGAAAGAGACCCAGTACTTC.

This clone was counted a single time. The chain recombines TRBV5-5 with TRBJ2-1; either TRBD1 or TRBD2 may fit D (5 bases each). Trimming stripped 0 bases from V and 0 bases from J, with 10 bases between. Germline V gene lookup returns CDR1 SGHKS and CDR2 YYEKEE (reference sequence). This CDR3 has 16 residues. CDR3 nucleotides: TGTGCCAGCAGCTTGGGAGGGGCTAGCTCCTACAATGAGCAGTTCTTC. The encoded protein is CASSLGGASSYNEQFF.

J is TRBJ1-5 and V is TRBV19; no clear D gene. Germline V lookup: CDR1 LNHDA, CDR2 SQIVND (reference sequence). The V end was cut by 6 bases, the J end by 9 bases, with 21 bases between. The CDR3 has 15 amino acids. CDR3 in amino acids: CASSPALGRLAPQHF. CDR3 sequence (DNA): TGTGCCAGTAGCCCCGCCCTCGGGAGGTTAGCGCCCCAGCATTTT.

This sequence joins TRBV14 and TRBJ2-3; 7 bases fit TRBD1. Germline CDR1 and CDR2: SGHDN and FVKESK. This CDR3 contains 15 residues. Trimming at V came to 5 bases and at J to 7 bases, leaving 12 bases not matched to a gene. The chain's CDR3 is CASSDKGGLVHTQYF. The CDR3 DNA reads as TGTGCCAGCAGCGATAAAGGGGGCCTCGTACATACGCAGTATTTT.

The chain joins TRBV4-3 to TRBJ1-1; D is unclear. Germline lookup yields CDR1 LGHNA and CDR2 YSLEER. V dropped 0 bases and J dropped 9 bases, with 11 bases sitting between them. The CDR3 extends over 13 amino acids. Written as DNA, the CDR3 is TGCGCCAGCAGCCAAGATTTTTCCGAGAAAGCTTTCTTT. Protein sequence: CASSQDFSEKAFF.

This clone was recorded once. Other DNA sequences in this specimen translate into the identical CDR3. The chain recombines TRBV5-1 with TRBJ2-1; 7 bases are shared with TRBD1. J was trimmed by 0 bases and V by 5 bases; bases with no gene match: 5. The length of the CDR3 is 15 residues. The germline CDR1 and CDR2 sequences are SGHRS and YFSETQ. Written as DNA, the CDR3 is TGCGCCAGCAGTCCGGGACAGAGCTCCTACAATGAGCAGTTCTTC. It encodes CASSPGQSSYNEQFF. The whole variable domain, remainder taken from reference TRBV5-1 and TRBJ2-1, is KAGVTQTPRYLIKTRGQQVTLSCSPISGHRSVSWYQQTPGQGLQFLFEYFSETQRNKGNFPGRFSGRQFSNSRSEMNVSTLELGDSALYLCASSPGQSSYNEQFFGPGTRLTVL.

The CDR3 sequence: CASRKTSGSFYEQYF. The CDR3 DNA follows: TGTGCCAGCAGAAAGACTAGCGGGAGCTTCTACGAGCAGTACTTC. The rearrangement links TRBV6-5 to TRBJ2-7, with 12 bases matching TRBD2. Germline assignment: CDR1 MNHEY and CDR2 SVGAGI. There are 15 residues in the CDR3. The V and J ends lost 6 bases and 3 bases, in that order; junction bases with no gene match: 6.

The rearrangement joins TRBV4-2 to TRBJ2-7; D is unclear. Germline CDR1 LGHNA, CDR2 YNFKEQ. This CDR3 region has 14 residues. Trimming took 3 bases from V and 2 from J, leaving 11 bases between them. CDR3: CASSQTGPAYEQYF. The CDR3 DNA is TGTGCCAGCAGCCAGACTGGGCCGGCCTACGAGCAGTACTTC.

This chain uses TRBV7-9 with TRBJ1-3; D unclear. Trimming shortened V by 5 bases and J by 3 bases, and 14 bases separated the two germline ends. Germline assignment: CDR1 SEHNR and CDR2 FQNEAQ (reference sequence). The CDR3 is made up of 15 amino acids. The CDR3 loop reads CASSPGQADGNTIYF. The CDR3 nucleotides are TGTGCCAGCAGCCCTGGGCAGGCCGATGGAAACACCATATATTTT.

The DNA of the CDR3 is TGTGCCAGCACCGTAGGGGGGGCCTCGGGAGGGGAGCTGTTTTTT. The encoded protein is CASTVGGASGGELFF. This sequence joins TRBV28 and TRBJ2-2, with D possibly matching TRBD2 (7 bases). Germline V gene sequence: CDR1 MDHEN, CDR2 SYDVKM. The CDR3 has 15 residues. V was pared by 7 bases and J by 8 bases, with 20 bases between.